The rows below give T cell receptor beta chains drawn from one sample of a study of beta chain features in type 1 diabetes. Profiled with immunoSEQ multiplex PCR; TCRdb holds only in-frame clones, not every one. This sample carries 350,000 or so clones, 15% to 20% of them seen once, and the ten largest clones take about 0.044%. The sequencing input was naive CD4+ T cells from blood. Source of these receptors: a woman aged 18-35 years in good health. Each CDR3 is given with its conserved first and last residue. The D gene is left open where the match is weak. A clone size is listed for some rows: how often the clone was seen (once, few, many), or a class if it is expanded.

TGTGCCAGCTCACCAACAGGGGCAACTGGTGGCTACACCTTC,CASSPTGATGGYTF,TRBV18,TRBJ1-2,NA,TRBD1
TGTGCCAACCTACTCCCGGGTAGTAATGAGCAGTTCTTC,CANLLPGSNEQFF,TRBV2,TRBJ2-1,few,NA
TGCGCCAGCAGCCCCCGCCGCCCGGGACAGGCCCCACACGAGCAGTACTTC,CASSPRRPGQAPHEQYF,TRBV4-3,TRBJ2-7,NA,TRBD1
TGTGCCAGCAGTCTCGGGATTGGGAAGGAGCTGTTTTTT,CASSLGIGKELFF,TRBV6-6,TRBJ2-2,NA,NA
TGTGCCAGCAGCTTACCGGGGTCCTACAATGAGCAGTTCTTC,CASSLPGSYNEQFF,TRBV7-3,TRBJ2-1,NA,NA
TGTGCCAGCAGCTTAGGGTACCGGTCCGGGGAGTACTTC,CASSLGYRSGEYF,TRBV7-2,TRBJ2-7,few,NA
TGTGCCAGCGGAGGTTTAAAGCTTTTTCAGCCCCAGCATTTT,CASGGLKLFQPQHF,TRBV5-8,TRBJ1-5,few,NA
TGTGCCATCGGAGAAGAGACCCAGTACTTC,CAIGEETQYF,TRBV10-3,TRBJ2-5,few,NA
TGCAGCGCACAAGGACAGGGTCATGGCTACACCTTC,CSAQGQGHGYTF,TRBV29-1,TRBJ1-2,NA,TRBD1
TGTGCCAGCTCAGGTGTACTTACTAACGAGCAGTACTTC,CASSGVLTNEQYF,TRBV18,TRBJ2-7,NA,NA
TGCAGCGTTGGGTCCGGGCGGGCCGGGGCCAACGTCCTGACTTTC,CSVGSGRAGANVLTF,TRBV29-1,TRBJ2-6,NA,NA
TGTGCCAGCAGCACCCGGTTGAGCTCTGGAAACACCATATATTTT,CASSTRLSSGNTIYF,TRBV7-2,TRBJ1-3,NA,NA
TGCGCCAGCAGCTTGGGGCCGGGTTTTGAGCAGTACTTC,CASSLGPGFEQYF,TRBV5-1,TRBJ2-7,NA,NA
TGTGCCAGCAGCTCGACAGGGGGCTTAAATGAGCAGTTCTTC,CASSSTGGLNEQFF,TRBV5-4,TRBJ2-1,NA,TRBD1
TGTGCCTGGGGGGTTAAACTAGCGGGAGTGTACGAGCAGTACTTC,CAWGVKLAGVYEQYF,TRBV30,TRBJ2-7,NA,TRBD2
TGTGCCAGCAGCGAGGGAGGTTGGGGAGAGACCCAGTACTTC,CASSEGGWGETQYF,TRBV9,TRBJ2-5,few,NA